This TCR beta chain was identified during a study of regulatory T cells in long-lasting Graves disease. Construction of TCR beta libraries relied on iRepertoire HTBI primers and on Arm-PCR targeting CDR3 regions. TCRdb independently ran MiXCR on the multiplex PCR reads; one entry per CDR3 protein. The table shows fewer than 600,000 distinct CDR3 sequences, with about 22% occurring only once. This clonotype was detected many times. Germline V CDR1 and CDR2: MNHEY, SVGEGT. The CDR3 length is 14 residues. The germline V and J ends were trimmed by 1 base and 1 base, with 8 bases remaining between them. The sample's time point: persistent/refractory GD, antithyroid drugs over 5 years with positive TRAb. The TCR library was made from RNA extracted from PBMCs.

The specimen comprised peripheral blood mononuclear cells (PBMCs), sampled when the disease was refractory, from a patient treated with antithyroid drugs. The chain links TRBV6-2 or TRBV6-3 to TRBJ2-7, with TRBD1 as a possible D gene (6 bases). The clonotype originates from a female donor with Graves disease. In nucleotides, the CDR3 is TGTGCCAGCAGTTACTTGGACAGTTCCTACGAGCAGTACTTC. This encodes CASSYLDSSYEQYF.